This T cell receptor beta chain was identified in a study of control samples from healthy donors and cancer patients. This CDR3 has 13 residues. The V and J ends lost 2 bases and 6 bases respectively, with 5 bases between them. The germline CDR1 and CDR2 sequences are MNHNY and SVGAGI (reference sequence). Sequencing was performed with immunoSEQ multiplex PCR; in TCRdb, only in-frame clones are kept and a portion is missing. Here the sample spans 95,000 to 150,000 clones, approximately 93% being singletons. This chain joins TRBV6-6 and TRBJ1-6; D remains ambiguous. The material sequenced was blood. The source of this sequence is a woman aged 18-35 years in good health. CDR3 in amino acids: CASSYEGNSPLHF. Here the CDR3 DNA reads TGTGCCAGCAGTTACGAGGGTAATTCACCCCTCCACTTT.